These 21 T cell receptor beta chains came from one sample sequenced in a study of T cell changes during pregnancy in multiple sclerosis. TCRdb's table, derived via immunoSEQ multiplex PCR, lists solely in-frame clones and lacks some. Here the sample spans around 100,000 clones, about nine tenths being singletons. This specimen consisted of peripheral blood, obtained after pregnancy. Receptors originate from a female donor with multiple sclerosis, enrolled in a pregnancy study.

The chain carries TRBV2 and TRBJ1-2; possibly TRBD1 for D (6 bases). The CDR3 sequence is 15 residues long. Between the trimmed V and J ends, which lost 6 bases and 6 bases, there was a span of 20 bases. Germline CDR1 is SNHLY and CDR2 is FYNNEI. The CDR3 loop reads CASSRTTGTIDGYTF. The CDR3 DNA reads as TGTGCCAGCAGCCGTACGACAGGCACGATCGATGGCTACACCTTC.

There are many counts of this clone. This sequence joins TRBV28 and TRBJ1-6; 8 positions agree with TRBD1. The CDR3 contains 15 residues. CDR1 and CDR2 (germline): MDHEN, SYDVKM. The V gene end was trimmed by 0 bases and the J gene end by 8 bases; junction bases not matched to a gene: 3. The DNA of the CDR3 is TGTGCCAGCAGTTTATGGACAGGGGACTATTCACCCCTCCACTTT. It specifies CASSLWTGDYSPLHF.

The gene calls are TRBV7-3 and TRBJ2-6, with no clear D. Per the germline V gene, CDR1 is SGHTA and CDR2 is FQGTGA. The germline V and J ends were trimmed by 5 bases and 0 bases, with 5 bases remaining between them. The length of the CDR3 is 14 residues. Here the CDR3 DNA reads TGTGCCAGCAGCCCTAACTCTGGGGCCAACGTCCTGACTTTC. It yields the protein CASSPNSGANVLTF.

CDR3 DNA: TGTGCCAGCAGCCCCGGGGGTAGCAATCAGCCCCAGCATTTT. It is translated as CASSPGGSNQPQHF. The chain couples TRBV5-5 to TRBJ1-5, with TRBD1 as a possible D gene (5 bases). Germline V gene sequence: CDR1 SGHKS, CDR2 YYEKEE (reference sequence). V gave up 4 bases and J gave up 0 bases, with 8 bases separating them. The CDR3 covers 14 residues.

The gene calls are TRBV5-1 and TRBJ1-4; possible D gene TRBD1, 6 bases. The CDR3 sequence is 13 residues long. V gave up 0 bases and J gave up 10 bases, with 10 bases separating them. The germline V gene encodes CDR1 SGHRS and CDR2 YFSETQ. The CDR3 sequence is CASSLGDKGKLFF. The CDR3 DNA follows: TGCGCCAGCAGCTTGGGGGACAAAGGAAAACTGTTTTTT.

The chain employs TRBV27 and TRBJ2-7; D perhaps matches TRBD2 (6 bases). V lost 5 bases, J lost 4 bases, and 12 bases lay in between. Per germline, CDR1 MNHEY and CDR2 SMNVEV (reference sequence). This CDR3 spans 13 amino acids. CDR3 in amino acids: CASSELARYEQYF. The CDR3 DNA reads TGTGCCAGCAGTGAACTAGCTCGGTACGAGCAGTACTTC.

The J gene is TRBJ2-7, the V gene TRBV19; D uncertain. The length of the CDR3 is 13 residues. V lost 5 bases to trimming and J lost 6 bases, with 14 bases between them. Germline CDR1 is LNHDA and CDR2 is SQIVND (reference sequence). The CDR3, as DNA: TGTGCCAGTAGTCGGAGCTCGGTCGGCGAGCAGTACTTC. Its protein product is CASSRSSVGEQYF.

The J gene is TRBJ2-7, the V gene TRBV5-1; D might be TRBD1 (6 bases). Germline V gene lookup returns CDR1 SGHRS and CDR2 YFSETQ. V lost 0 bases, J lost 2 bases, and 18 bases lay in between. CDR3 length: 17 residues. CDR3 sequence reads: CASSLEIETGSTYEQYF. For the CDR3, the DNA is TGCGCCAGCAGCTTGGAAATCGAGACAGGTTCTACCTACGAGCAGTACTTC.

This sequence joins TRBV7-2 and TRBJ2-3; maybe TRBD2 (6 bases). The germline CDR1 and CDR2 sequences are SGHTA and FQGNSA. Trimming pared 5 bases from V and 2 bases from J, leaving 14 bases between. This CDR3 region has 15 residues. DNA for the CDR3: TGTGCCAGCAGCCTAACGACTAGACCCACAGATACGCAGTATTTT. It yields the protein CASSLTTRPTDTQYF.

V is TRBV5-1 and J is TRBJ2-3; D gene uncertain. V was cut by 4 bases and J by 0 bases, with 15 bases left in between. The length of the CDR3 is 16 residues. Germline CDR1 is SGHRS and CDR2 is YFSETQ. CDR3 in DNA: TGCGCCAGCAGCGTGCAGGTTCCCCCTAGCACAGATACGCAGTATTTT. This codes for CASSVQVPPSTDTQYF.

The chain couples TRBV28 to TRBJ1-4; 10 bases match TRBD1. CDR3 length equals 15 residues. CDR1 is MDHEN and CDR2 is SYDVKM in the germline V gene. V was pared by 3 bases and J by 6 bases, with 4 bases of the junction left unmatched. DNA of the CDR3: TGTGCCAGCAGTTTGTCCGGGACAGGGGATGAAAAACTGTTTTTT. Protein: CASSLSGTGDEKLFF.

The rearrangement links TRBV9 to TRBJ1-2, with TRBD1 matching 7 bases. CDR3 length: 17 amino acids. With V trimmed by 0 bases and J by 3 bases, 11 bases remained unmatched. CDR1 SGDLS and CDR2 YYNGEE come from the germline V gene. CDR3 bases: TGTGCCAGCAGCGTAGGGCCCCTTTGGACAGGAGACTATGGCTACACCTTC. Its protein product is CASSVGPLWTGDYGYTF. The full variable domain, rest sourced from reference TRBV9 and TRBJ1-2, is DSGVTQTPKHLITATGQRVTLRCSPRSGDLSVYWYQQSLDQGLQFLIQYYNGEERAKGNILERFSAQQFPDLHSELNLSSLELGDSALYFCASSVGPLWTGDYGYTFGSGTRLTVV.

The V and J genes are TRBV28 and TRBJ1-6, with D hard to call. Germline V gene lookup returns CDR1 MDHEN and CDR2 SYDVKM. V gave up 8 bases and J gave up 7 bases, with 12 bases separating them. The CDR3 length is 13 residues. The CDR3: CASHRQRNSPLHF. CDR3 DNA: TGTGCCAGCCATAGGCAGCGGAATTCACCCCTCCACTTT.

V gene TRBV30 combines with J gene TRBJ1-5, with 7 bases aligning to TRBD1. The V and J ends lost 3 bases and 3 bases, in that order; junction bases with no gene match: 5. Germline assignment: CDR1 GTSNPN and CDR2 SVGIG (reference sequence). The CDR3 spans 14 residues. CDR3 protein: CAWSPGQPNQPQHF. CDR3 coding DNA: TGTGCCTGGAGCCCGGGACAGCCCAATCAGCCCCAGCATTTT.

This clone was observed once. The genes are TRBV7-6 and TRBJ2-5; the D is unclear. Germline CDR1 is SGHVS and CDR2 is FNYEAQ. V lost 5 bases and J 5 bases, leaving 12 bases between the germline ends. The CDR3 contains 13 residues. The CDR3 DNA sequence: TGTGCCAGCAGCGAATCACTGAGGGAGACCCAGTACTTC. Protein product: CASSESLRETQYF.

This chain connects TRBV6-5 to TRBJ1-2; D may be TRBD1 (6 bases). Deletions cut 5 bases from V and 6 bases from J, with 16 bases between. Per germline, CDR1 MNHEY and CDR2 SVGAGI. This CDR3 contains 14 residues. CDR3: CASSGRGASNGYTF. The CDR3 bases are TGTGCCAGCAGTGGACGGGGGGCGTCTAATGGCTACACCTTC.

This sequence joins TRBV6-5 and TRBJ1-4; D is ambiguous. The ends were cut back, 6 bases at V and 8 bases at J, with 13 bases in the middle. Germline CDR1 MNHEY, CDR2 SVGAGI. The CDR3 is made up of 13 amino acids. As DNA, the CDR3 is TGTGCCAGCAGCCCTTCCGGGGTCGAAAAACTGTTTTTT. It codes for CASSPSGVEKLFF.

DNA of the CDR3: TGTGCCAGCAGCGTAGGCACTAGCGGGAGAAGAGAGCAGTTCTTC. Translation: CASSVGTSGRREQFF. V gene TRBV9 combines with J gene TRBJ2-1, with TRBD2 identical over 11 bases. Trimming removed 0 bases from V and 10 bases from J; junction bases left unmatched: 6. The CDR3 is 15 residues long. The germline CDR1 and CDR2 sequences are SGDLS and YYNGEE.

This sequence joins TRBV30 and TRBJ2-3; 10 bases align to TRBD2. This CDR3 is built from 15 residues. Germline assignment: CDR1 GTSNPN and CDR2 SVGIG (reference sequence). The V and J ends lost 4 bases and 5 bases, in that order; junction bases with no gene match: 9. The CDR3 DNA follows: TGTGCCTGGAATCGCCTAGCGGGAGCTGGAGATACGCAGTATTTT. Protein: CAWNRLAGAGDTQYF. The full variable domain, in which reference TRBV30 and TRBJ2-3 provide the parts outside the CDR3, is SQTIHQWPATLVQPVGSPLSLECTVEGTSNPNLYWYRQAAGRGLQLLFYSVGIGQISSEVPQNLSASRPQDRQFILSSKKLLLSDSGFYLCAWNRLAGAGDTQYFGPGTRLTVL.

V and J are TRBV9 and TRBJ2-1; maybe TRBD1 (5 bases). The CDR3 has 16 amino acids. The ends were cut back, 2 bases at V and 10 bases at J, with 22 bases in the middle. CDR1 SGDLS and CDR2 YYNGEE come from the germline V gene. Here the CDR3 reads CASSVQGGSNSGEQFF. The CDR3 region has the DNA TGTGCCAGCAGCGTTCAGGGTGGTTCCAATTCAGGAGAGCAGTTCTTC.

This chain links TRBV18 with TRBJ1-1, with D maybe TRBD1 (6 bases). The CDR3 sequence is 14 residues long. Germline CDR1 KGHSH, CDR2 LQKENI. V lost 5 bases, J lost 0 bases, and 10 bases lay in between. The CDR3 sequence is CASSRDNLNTEAFF. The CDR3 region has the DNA TGTGCCAGCTCAAGGGACAATTTGAACACTGAAGCTTTCTTT.